The 8 T cell receptor beta chains listed next were all sequenced from one sample in a study of T-cell reconstitution after alpha-beta-depleted transplantation in children. The TCRbeta library incorporated unique molecular identifiers. TCRdb re-analysed the PCR reads in MiXCR, keeping a single row per CDR3 protein. Of some 340,000 distinct CDR3 sequences detected, about 9.4% appear once; the ten largest clones hold roughly 2.5%. The sample in question was PBMCs from the stem cell graft donor, obtained from the stem cell graft. The receptors stem from a human donor who donated a stem cell graft to a child with acute lymphoblastic leukemia.

This clonotype was picked up a small number of times. The chain's CDR3 is CASSRGQPSGYTF. DNA for the CDR3: TGTGCCAGCAGCCGAGGACAGCCCTCCGGCTACACCTTC. The chain combines TRBV6-2 or TRBV6-3 with TRBJ1-2, with D possibly matching TRBD1 (6 bases). The V gene lost 6 bases and the J gene lost 8 bases, with 16 bases spanning the gap. CDR1 MNHEY and CDR2 SVGEGT come from the germline V gene. CDR3 size: 13 residues.

The chain has TRBV9 and TRBJ2-3, with 12 bases identical to TRBD1. Germline-derived CDR1 and CDR2 are SGDLS and YYNGEE. This CDR3 has 16 residues. The V and J ends lost 0 bases and 4 bases, in that order; junction bases with no gene match: 3. CDR3 sequence (DNA): TGTGCCAGCAGCGTAGAGGGACAGGGGGCCCCAGATACGCAGTATTTT. Protein product: CASSVEGQGAPDTQYF.

This clonotype was counted only a few times. V usage is TRBV4-3 and J usage is TRBJ1-2; 12 bases are a match to TRBD1. CDR3 length equals 15 residues. V lost 1 base, J lost 4 bases, and 1 base stayed unmatched. Germline V gene data show CDR1 as LGHNA and CDR2 as YSLEER. For the CDR3, the DNA is TGCGCCAGCAGCCAAGGGGACAGGGGGCCCTATGGCTACACCTTC. Protein: CASSQGDRGPYGYTF.

As regards this clonotype: At one end, the junction sequence differs from germline, possibly due to a read error. This chain connects TRBV7-9 to TRBJ1-1; TRBD1 might be the D (6 bases). Germline loops: CDR1 SEHNR, CDR2 FQNEAQ (reference sequence). This CDR3 contains 15 residues. The CDR3 sequence: CASSRLTGYNNEAFF. CDR3 bases: TGTGCCAGCAGCAGATTAACAGGGTACAACAATGAAGCTTTCTTT.

This clonotype was detected ten times or more. This chain uses TRBV27 with TRBJ2-6, with D possibly being TRBD2 (5 bases). Germline CDR1 MNHEY, CDR2 SMNVEV (reference sequence). The CDR3 length is 15 residues. V gave up 6 bases and J gave up 3 bases, with 12 bases separating them. CDR3 nucleotide sequence: TGTGCCAGCAGCTACGGAGGAAGTGGGGCCAACGTCCTGACTTTC. Its protein is CASSYGGSGANVLTF.

The chain links TRBV6-4 to TRBJ2-3; 14 bases are shared with TRBD2. The ends lost 2 bases at V and 3 bases at J; junction bases unmatched: 13. The CDR3 spans 20 residues. The germline gives CDR1 MRHNA, CDR2 SNTAGT. This CDR3 is CASSDRGLAGVRRGTDTQYF. Here the CDR3 DNA reads TGTGCCAGCAGTGACAGGGGACTAGCGGGAGTTCGGAGAGGGACAGATACGCAGTATTTT.

To note about this clonotype: Mismatch with germline at one junction end may stem from a read error. V usage is TRBV4-1 and J usage is TRBJ2-3, with D hard to call. Germline V gives CDR1 MGHRA, CDR2 YSYEKL. The CDR3 contains 13 residues. This chain's CDR3 is CATSQDQEDTQYF. The CDR3 nucleotides read TGCGCCACCAGCCAAGATCAGGAAGATACGCAGTATTTT.

Many counts were recorded for this clonotype. The rearrangement links TRBV10-3 to TRBJ2-7, with D possibly being TRBD1 or TRBD2 (6 bases each). V lost 6 bases and J lost 3, with 18 bases in between. CDR3 length equals 15 residues. Germline V gene sequence: CDR1 ENHRY, CDR2 SYGVKD. The CDR3 bases are TGTGCCATCAGGGAGGACGGGGGCCCTGTCTACGAGCAGTACTTC. Translation gives CAIREDGGPVYEQYF.